The following is a T cell receptor (beta chain) sequence with its context. Its antigen is not known. Germline V gene sequence: CDR1 MNHNY, CDR2 SVGAGI (reference sequence). The CDR3 extends over 15 amino acids. J lost 5 bases, V lost 4 bases, and 10 bases had no gene match. Naive CD8 cells lacked CD45RO and underwent positive selection for CCR7, leaving out terminally differentiated effector memory CD45RA+ cells. This specimen comes from a study of shared clonotypes between healthy human individuals. Findings and caveats of the study: Researchers sampled blood only, noting tissue repertoires likely differ.

The protocol was immunoSEQ multiplex PCR, while the TCRdb copy is restricted to in-frame clones and leaves out a portion. The sample yields under 850,000 clones, 80% to 95% seen once. The sequenced material came from naive CD8+ T cells sorted from blood. This clonotype originated in a man aged 25-40 years in good health. The gene calls are TRBV6-6 and TRBJ2-7, with 8 bases matching TRBD1. This chain's CDR3 is CASSFRTGTGDEQYF. The CDR3 DNA reads as TGTGCCAGCAGTTTCCGAACTGGGACAGGCGACGAGCAGTACTTC.